One and the same sample provided the 24 T cell receptor beta chains below, sequenced in a study of control samples from healthy donors and cancer patients. Method: immunoSEQ multiplex PCR; TCRdb's copy keeps in-frame clones and lacks some. The sample gives under 65,000 clones, about 86% of which show up once; over 2.5% is in the top ten. The sequencing sample was made of PBMCs. The receptors derive from a woman aged 45-59 years with lung cancer.

The chain carries TRBV28 and TRBJ2-7; no reliable D call. CDR1 is MDHEN, CDR2 SYDVKM, per germline. Trimming pared 3 bases from V and 5 bases from J, leaving 17 bases between. This CDR3 has 15 amino acids. CDR3: CASSFPGSLRHEQYF. DNA for the CDR3: TGTGCCAGCAGTTTCCCGGGCTCCCTTCGCCACGAGCAGTACTTC.

The V and J genes are TRBV24-1 and TRBJ2-1; possible D gene TRBD1, 6 bases. Germline V gene lookup returns CDR1 KGHDR and CDR2 SFDVKD. Trimming shortened V by 8 bases and J by 4 bases, and 8 bases separated the two germline ends. CDR3 length: 12 residues. In DNA form, the CDR3 reads TGTGCCACCACAGGACAGTACAATGAGCAGTTCTTC. Translated: CATTGQYNEQFF.

The V call is TRBV27, the J call TRBJ1-4, with D perhaps TRBD1 (6 bases). The CDR3 spans 15 residues. Deletions cut 5 bases from V and 2 bases from J, with 12 bases between. Germline lookup yields CDR1 MNHEY and CDR2 SMNVEV (reference sequence). CDR3 in amino acids: CASSGAGQTNEKLFF. The CDR3 DNA reads as TGTGCCAGCAGTGGCGCTGGACAGACTAATGAAAAACTGTTTTTT.

This chain joins TRBV5-4 and TRBJ2-7; no definite D call. The CDR3 covers 16 residues. V was clipped by 4 bases and J by 4 bases, with 21 bases between them. Per germline, CDR1 SGHNT and CDR2 YYREEE (reference sequence). The DNA of the CDR3 is TGTGCCAGCAGCCCACCAAACCCGGGCGAAAAATACGAGCAGTACTTC. Its protein product is CASSPPNPGEKYEQYF.

The chain couples TRBV11-2 to TRBJ1-4; D is unclear. The CDR3 is 16 residues long. The germline V and J ends were trimmed by 2 bases and 0 bases, with 10 bases remaining between them. The germline gives CDR1 SGHAT, CDR2 FQNNGV. The CDR3 DNA sequence: TGTGCCAGCAGCTTATCGGAGAGTGCAACTAATGAAAAACTGTTTTTT. It is translated as CASSLSESATNEKLFF. The whole variable domain, filled in from reference TRBV11-2 and TRBJ1-4, reads EAGVAQSPRYKIIEKRQSVAFWCNPISGHATLYWYQQILGQGPKLLIQFQNNGVVDDSQLPKDRFSAERLKGVDSTLKIQPAKLEDSAVYLCASSLSESATNEKLFFGSGTQLSVL.

The chain employs TRBV21-1 and TRBJ2-7; the D call in the table, TRBD2, was not verified against the DNA. TRBV21-1 constitutes a pseudogene. This CDR3 region has 19 residues. The CDR3 DNA reads as TGTGCCAGCAGCAGTACCGGGACTAGCGGGGGCCAGAGCTCCTACGAGCAGTACTTC. Its protein product is CASSSTGTSGGQSSYEQYF.

The chain is built from TRBV5-6 and TRBJ2-1; D ambiguous. V gave up 0 bases and J gave up 2 bases, with 15 bases separating them. CDR1 is SGHDT and CDR2 is YYEEEE in the germline V gene. CDR3 size: 17 residues. CDR3 coding DNA: TGTGCCAGCAGCTTGGCCGACCTCCGGATGCCCTACAATGAGCAGTTCTTC. It encodes CASSLADLRMPYNEQFF.

The rearrangement links TRBV3-1 (or the pseudogene TRBV3-2) to TRBJ1-1; TRBD1 is a possible D gene (6 bases). This CDR3 comprises 14 residues. From germline, CDR1 is LGHDT and CDR2 YNNKEL (reference sequence). V was pared by 3 bases and J by 7 bases, with 15 bases between. CDR3 in DNA: TGTGCCAGCAGCCACTGGGGCAGGGGCGTTGAAGCTTTCTTT. Protein product: CASSHWGRGVEAFF.

The J gene is TRBJ2-7, the V gene TRBV6-5; TRBD1 agrees at 9 bases. There are 14 residues in the CDR3. Germline V gives CDR1 MNHEY, CDR2 SVGAGI. V was pared by 2 bases and J by 4 bases, with 3 bases of the junction left unmatched. The CDR3 reads CASSYADRGYEQYF. For the CDR3, the DNA is TGTGCCAGCAGTTACGCGGACAGGGGATACGAGCAGTACTTC.

The V gene is TRBV5-8, the J gene TRBJ1-5; 7 bases line up with TRBD1. The V and J ends lost 5 bases and 2 bases, in that order; junction bases with no gene match: 10. CDR1 SGHTS and CDR2 YDEGEE come from the germline V gene. The CDR3 spans 16 residues. CDR3 protein: CASRPTTGPGNQPQHF. The CDR3 nucleotides read TGTGCCAGCAGACCCACGACAGGGCCGGGCAATCAGCCCCAGCATTTT.

The chain joins TRBV7-3 to TRBJ1-6, with D unresolved. The CDR3 loop spans 12 amino acids. The germline V and J ends were trimmed by 3 bases and 7 bases, with 4 bases remaining between them. CDR1 SGHTA and CDR2 FQGTGA come from the germline V gene. The CDR3 region has the DNA TGTGCCAGCAGCTTGCAGAATTCACCCCTCCACTTT. Protein sequence: CASSLQNSPLHF.

The V and J genes are TRBV5-5 and TRBJ2-5; TRBD1 is a possible D gene (5 bases). The CDR3 totals 15 residues. V dropped 0 bases and J dropped 1 base, with 10 bases sitting between them. Germline V CDR1 and CDR2: SGHKS, YYEKEE (reference sequence). The DNA for the CDR3 is TGTGCCAGCAGCTTGGCCCCTACAGGCCAAGAGACCCAGTACTTC. Amino acids: CASSLAPTGQETQYF.

V and J are TRBV6-2 or TRBV6-3 and TRBJ1-1; 8 positions match TRBD1. Germline V gene lookup returns CDR1 MNHEY and CDR2 SVGEGT. The CDR3 is 14 amino acids. V lost 5 bases to trimming and J lost 5 bases; unmatched junction nucleotides: 7. CDR3 sequence (DNA): TGTGCCAGCAGTAAGCGGACAGGGCTAACTGAAGCTTTCTTT. This gives the protein CASSKRTGLTEAFF.

V is TRBV7-2 and J is TRBJ1-2; 9 nucleotides agree with TRBD1. The CDR3 runs to 14 residues. Germline lookup yields CDR1 SGHTA and CDR2 FQGNSA. Trimming cost V 5 bases and J 4 bases; bases outside gene matches: 5. CDR3 sequence reads: CASSMEGQGYGYTF. The DNA for the CDR3 is TGTGCCAGCAGCATGGAGGGACAGGGCTATGGCTACACCTTC.

Concerning this clone itself: This same CDR3 is encoded by further DNA sequences in the sample. This sequence joins TRBV5-1 and TRBJ1-1; maybe TRBD1 (5 bases). CDR1 and CDR2 (germline): SGHRS, YFSETQ. Trimming removed 4 bases from V and 1 base from J, with 11 bases in between. The CDR3 extends over 14 amino acids. The CDR3 DNA reads as TGCGCCAGCAGCCTGGGGGGGTCGAACACTGAAGCTTTCTTT. Translated, it gives CASSLGGSNTEAFF. Complete variable domain (other parts from reference TRBV5-1 and TRBJ1-1): KAGVTQTPRYLIKTRGQQVTLSCSPISGHRSVSWYQQTPGQGLQFLFEYFSETQRNKGNFPGRFSGRQFSNSRSEMNVSTLELGDSALYLCASSLGGSNTEAFFGQGTRLTVV.

The gene calls are TRBV5-4 and TRBJ1-4; the D is unclear. This CDR3 region has 13 residues. With 0 bases removed from V and 8 bases from J, the gap between germline ends came to 8 bases. CDR1 is SGHNT, CDR2 YYREEE, per germline (reference sequence). This CDR3 is CASSLVTGEKLFF. Here the CDR3 DNA reads TGTGCCAGCAGCTTGGTTACTGGCGAAAAACTGTTTTTT.

The gene calls are TRBV28 and TRBJ1-1, with 10 bases matching TRBD1. The germline V gene has CDR1 MDHEN and CDR2 SYDVKM. This CDR3 comprises 17 residues. V dropped 4 bases and J dropped 0; count of bases not matched to a gene: 8. The CDR3 nucleotides are TGTGCCAGCAGTTCACCGGGACAGGGGAACATGAACACTGAAGCTTTCTTT. Amino acids: CASSSPGQGNMNTEAFF.

This rearrangement joins TRBV7-2 to TRBJ1-4; the D is unclear. The V gene's germline CDR1 is SGHTA and CDR2 FQGNSA. The CDR3 runs 15 residues. Trimming removed 3 bases at V and 0 bases at J, with 8 bases between. CDR3 coding DNA: TGTGCCAGCAGCTTCGGGAGGGCAACTAATGAAAAACTGTTTTTT. Its protein is CASSFGRATNEKLFF.

The V and J genes are TRBV7-3 and TRBJ2-3; the D gene is possibly TRBD1 (6 bases). V was pared by 4 bases and J by 4 bases, with 9 bases between. The germline gives CDR1 SGHTA, CDR2 FQGTGA. The CDR3 contains 13 residues. The chain's CDR3 is CASSSDSADTQYF. The CDR3 nucleotides read TGTGCCAGCAGCTCGGACAGTGCAGATACGCAGTATTTT. Full variable domain (rest looked up from reference TRBV7-3 and TRBJ2-3): GAGVSQTPSNKVTEKGKYVELRCDPISGHTALYWYRQSLGQGPEFLIYFQGTGAADDSGLPNDRFFAVRPEGSVSTLKIQRTERGDSAVYLCASSSDSADTQYFGPGTRLTVL.

The chain combines TRBV24-1 with TRBJ2-2, with D perhaps being TRBD1 or TRBD2 (5 bases each). CDR1 and CDR2 (germline): KGHDR, SFDVKD. The V end was cut by 5 bases, the J end by 5 bases, with 14 bases between. The CDR3 has 15 amino acids. The CDR3 nucleotides are TGTGCCACCAGTGGGGGAGCAGGGTCTACCGGGGAGCTGTTTTTT. Translating gives CATSGGAGSTGELFF.

The rearrangement joins TRBV2 to TRBJ1-2, with a possible D match to TRBD1 (6 bases). The CDR3 has 17 residues. CDR1 and CDR2 (germline): SNHLY, FYNNEI. With 4 bases removed from V and 6 bases from J, the gap between germline ends came to 24 bases. In DNA form, the CDR3 reads TGTGCCAGCAGTGGGGCTGGTGAAACAGGGACCCCCGATGGCTACACCTTC. This codes for CASSGAGETGTPDGYTF.

The rearrangement joins TRBV5-1 to TRBJ2-7, with 10 nucleotides matching TRBD1. The CDR3 loop spans 15 amino acids. The V gene end was trimmed by 0 bases and the J gene end by 5 bases; junction bases not matched to a gene: 5. The germline CDR1 and CDR2 sequences are SGHRS and YFSETQ. The chain's CDR3 is CASSLVGTGVHEQYF. CDR3 DNA: TGCGCCAGCAGCTTGGTTGGGACAGGGGTCCACGAGCAGTACTTC.

The chain combines TRBV6-5 with TRBJ1-6; unclear D gene. Germline-derived CDR1 and CDR2 are MNHEY and SVGAGI. Trimming pared 2 bases from V and 9 bases from J, leaving 17 bases between. This CDR3 contains 16 residues. CDR3 region: CASSYHRGGRGSPLHF. Here the CDR3 DNA reads TGTGCCAGCAGTTACCACCGAGGCGGACGGGGTTCACCCCTCCACTTT.

The chain joins TRBV7-2 to TRBJ1-6; D is ambiguous. With 2 bases removed from V and 10 bases from J, the gap between germline ends came to 15 bases. This CDR3 has 15 amino acids. Germline V gene data show CDR1 as SGHTA and CDR2 as FQGNSA. The CDR3 loop is CASSLLGGDQSPLHF. CDR3 bases: TGTGCCAGCAGCTTACTCGGAGGTGACCAGTCACCCCTCCACTTT.